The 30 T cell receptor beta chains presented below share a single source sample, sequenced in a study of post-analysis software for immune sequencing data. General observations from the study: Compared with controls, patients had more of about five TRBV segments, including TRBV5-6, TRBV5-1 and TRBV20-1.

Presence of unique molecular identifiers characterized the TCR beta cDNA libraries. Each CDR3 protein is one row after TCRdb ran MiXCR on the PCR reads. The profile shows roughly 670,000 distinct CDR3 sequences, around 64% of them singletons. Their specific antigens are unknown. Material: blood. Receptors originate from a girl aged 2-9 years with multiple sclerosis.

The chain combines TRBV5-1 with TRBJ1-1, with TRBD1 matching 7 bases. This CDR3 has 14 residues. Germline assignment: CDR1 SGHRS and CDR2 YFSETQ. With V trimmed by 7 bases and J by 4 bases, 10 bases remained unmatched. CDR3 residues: CASAPHNRGTEAFF. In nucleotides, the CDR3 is TGCGCCAGCGCCCCGCACAACAGGGGCACTGAAGCTTTCTTT.

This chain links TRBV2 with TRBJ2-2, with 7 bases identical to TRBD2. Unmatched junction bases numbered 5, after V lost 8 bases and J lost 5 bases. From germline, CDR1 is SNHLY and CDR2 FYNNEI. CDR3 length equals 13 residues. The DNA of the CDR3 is TGTGCCAGCCGAGCGGGAACAACCGGGGAGCTGTTTTTT. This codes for CASRAGTTGELFF.

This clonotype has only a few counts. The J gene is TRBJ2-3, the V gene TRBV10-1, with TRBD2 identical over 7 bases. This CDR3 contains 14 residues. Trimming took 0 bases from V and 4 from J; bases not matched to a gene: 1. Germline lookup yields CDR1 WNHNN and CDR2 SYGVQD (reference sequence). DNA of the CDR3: TGCGCCAGCAGTGAGTCGGGGAGGGCAGATACGCAGTATTTT. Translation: CASSESGRADTQYF.

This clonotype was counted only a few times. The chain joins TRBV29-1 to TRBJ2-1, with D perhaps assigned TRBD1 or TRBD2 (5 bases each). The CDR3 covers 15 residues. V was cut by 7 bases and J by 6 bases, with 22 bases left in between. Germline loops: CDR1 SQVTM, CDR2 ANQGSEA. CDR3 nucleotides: TGCAGCGGGACCTTCCGGGACGGAACATCCAATGAGCAGTTCTTC. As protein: CSGTFRDGTSNEQFF.

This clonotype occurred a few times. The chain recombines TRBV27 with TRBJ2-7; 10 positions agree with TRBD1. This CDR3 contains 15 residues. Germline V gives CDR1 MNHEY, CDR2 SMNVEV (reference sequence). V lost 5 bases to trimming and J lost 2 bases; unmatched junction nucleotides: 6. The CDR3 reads CASSIAGQGAYEQYF. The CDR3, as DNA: TGTGCCAGCAGTATAGCCGGACAGGGGGCCTACGAGCAGTACTTC.

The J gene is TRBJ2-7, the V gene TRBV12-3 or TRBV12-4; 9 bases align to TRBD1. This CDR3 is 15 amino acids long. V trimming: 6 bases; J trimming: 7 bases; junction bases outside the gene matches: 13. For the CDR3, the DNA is TGTGCCAGCAGCCGCGGGACAGGGCAACACAATGAGCAGTACTTC. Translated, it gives CASSRGTGQHNEQYF.

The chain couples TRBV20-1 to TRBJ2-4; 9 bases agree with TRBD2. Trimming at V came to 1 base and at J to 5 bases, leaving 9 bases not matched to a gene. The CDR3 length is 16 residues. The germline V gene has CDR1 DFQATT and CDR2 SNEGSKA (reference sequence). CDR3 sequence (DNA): TGCAGTGCTAGAGCCCCTAGCGGGGTATTAGAAAACATTCAGTACTTC. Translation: CSARAPSGVLENIQYF.

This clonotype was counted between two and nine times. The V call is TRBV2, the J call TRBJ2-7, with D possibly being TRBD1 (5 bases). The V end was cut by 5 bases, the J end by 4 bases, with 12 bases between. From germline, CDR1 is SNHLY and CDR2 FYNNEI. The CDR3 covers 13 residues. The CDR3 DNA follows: TGTGCCAGCAGTCCTCAGGGTATTTACGAGCAGTACTTC. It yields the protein CASSPQGIYEQYF. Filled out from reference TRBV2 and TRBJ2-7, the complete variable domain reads EPEVTQTPSHQVTQMGQEVILRCVPISNHLYFYWYRQILGQKVEFLVSFYNNEISEKSEIFDDQFSVERPDGSNFTLKIRSTKLEDSAMYFCASSPQGIYEQYFGPGTRLTVT.

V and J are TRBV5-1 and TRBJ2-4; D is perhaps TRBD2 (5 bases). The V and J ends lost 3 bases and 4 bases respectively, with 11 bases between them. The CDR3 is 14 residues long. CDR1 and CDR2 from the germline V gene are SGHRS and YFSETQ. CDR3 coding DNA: TGCGCCAGCAGCTCATTAGCGCGTAAAAACATTCAGTACTTC. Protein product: CASSSLARKNIQYF.

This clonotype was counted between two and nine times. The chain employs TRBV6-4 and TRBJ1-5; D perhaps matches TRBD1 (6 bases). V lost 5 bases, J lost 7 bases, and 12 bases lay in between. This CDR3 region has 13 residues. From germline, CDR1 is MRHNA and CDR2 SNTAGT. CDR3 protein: CASSRQDGQPQHF. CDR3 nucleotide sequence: TGTGCCAGCAGTAGACAGGACGGACAGCCCCAGCATTTT.

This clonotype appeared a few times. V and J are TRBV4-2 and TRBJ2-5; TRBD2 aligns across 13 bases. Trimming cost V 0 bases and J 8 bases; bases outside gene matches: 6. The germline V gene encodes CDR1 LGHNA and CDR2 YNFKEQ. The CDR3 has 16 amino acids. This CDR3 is CASSQEGLAGLSTQYF. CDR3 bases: TGTGCCAGCAGCCAAGAGGGACTAGCGGGACTCTCAACCCAGTACTTC.

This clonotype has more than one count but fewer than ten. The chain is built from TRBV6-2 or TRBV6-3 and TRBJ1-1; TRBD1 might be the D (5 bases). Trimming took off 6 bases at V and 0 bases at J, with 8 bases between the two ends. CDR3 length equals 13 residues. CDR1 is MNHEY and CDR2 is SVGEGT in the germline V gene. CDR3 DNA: TGTGCCAGCAGAGAGACAGTGAACACTGAAGCTTTCTTT. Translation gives CASRETVNTEAFF.

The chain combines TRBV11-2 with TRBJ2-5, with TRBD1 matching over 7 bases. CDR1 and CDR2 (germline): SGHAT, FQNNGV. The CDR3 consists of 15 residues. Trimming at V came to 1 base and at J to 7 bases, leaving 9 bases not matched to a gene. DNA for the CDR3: TGTGCCAGCAGCTTAGCAGACAGGGTTATAGGGACCCAGTACTTC. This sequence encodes CASSLADRVIGTQYF.

This chain's CDR3 is CATSRGSGGGRPSSSYNEQFF. The CDR3 bases are TGTGCCACCAGCAGAGGGTCCGGGGGCGGGAGGCCATCGAGCTCCTACAATGAGCAGTTCTTC. The rearrangement links TRBV15 to TRBJ2-1, with 8 nucleotides matching TRBD2. Trimming took 1 base from V and 0 from J; bases not matched to a gene: 17. The CDR3 is made up of 21 amino acids. Germline V lookup: CDR1 LNHNV, CDR2 YYDKDF (reference sequence). Supplemented by reference TRBV15 and TRBJ2-1, the full variable domain reads DAMVIQNPRYQVTQFGKPVTLSCSQTLNHNVMYWYQQKSSQAPKLLFHYYDKDFNNEADTPDNFQSRRPNTSFCFLDIRSPGLGDTAMYLCATSRGSGGGRPSSSYNEQFFGPGTRLTVL.

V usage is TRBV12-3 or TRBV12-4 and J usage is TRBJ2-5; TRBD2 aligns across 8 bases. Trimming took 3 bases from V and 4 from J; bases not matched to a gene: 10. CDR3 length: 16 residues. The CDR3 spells CASSFLFGRDGETQYF. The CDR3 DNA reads TGTGCCAGCAGTTTCCTATTCGGGAGGGATGGAGAGACCCAGTACTTC.

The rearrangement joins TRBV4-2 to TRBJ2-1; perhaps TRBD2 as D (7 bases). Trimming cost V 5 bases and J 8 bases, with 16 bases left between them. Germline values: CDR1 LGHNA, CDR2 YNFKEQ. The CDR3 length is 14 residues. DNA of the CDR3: TGTGCCAGCAGCAAGAGACTAGCAGGGGATGAGCAGTTCTTC. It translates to CASSKRLAGDEQFF.

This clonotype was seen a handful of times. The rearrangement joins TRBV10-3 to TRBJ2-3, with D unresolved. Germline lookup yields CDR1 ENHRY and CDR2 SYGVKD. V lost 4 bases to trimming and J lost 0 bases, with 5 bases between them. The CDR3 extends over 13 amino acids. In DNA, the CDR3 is TGTGCCATCAGTGGTTACAGCACAGATACGCAGTATTTT. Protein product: CAISGYSTDTQYF.

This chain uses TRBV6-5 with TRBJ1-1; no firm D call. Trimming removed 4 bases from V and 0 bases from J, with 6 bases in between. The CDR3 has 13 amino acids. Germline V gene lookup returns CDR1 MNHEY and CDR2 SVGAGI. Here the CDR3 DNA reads TGTGCCAGCAGTTTCGCGGTGAACACTGAAGCTTTCTTT. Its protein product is CASSFAVNTEAFF.

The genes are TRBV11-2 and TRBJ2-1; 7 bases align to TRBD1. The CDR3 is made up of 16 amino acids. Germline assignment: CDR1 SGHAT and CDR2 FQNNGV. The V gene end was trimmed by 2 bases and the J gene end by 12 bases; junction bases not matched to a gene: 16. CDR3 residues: CASSLFRLAGGTGQFF. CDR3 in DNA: TGTGCCAGCAGCTTATTTCGGTTGGCAGGGGGAACGGGGCAGTTCTTC.

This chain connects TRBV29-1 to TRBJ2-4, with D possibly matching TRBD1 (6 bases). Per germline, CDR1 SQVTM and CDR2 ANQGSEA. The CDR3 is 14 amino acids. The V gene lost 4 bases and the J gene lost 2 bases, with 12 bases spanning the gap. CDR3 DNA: TGCAGCGTTGGGGGGCGCTTAACCAAAAACATTCAGTACTTC. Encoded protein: CSVGGRLTKNIQYF.

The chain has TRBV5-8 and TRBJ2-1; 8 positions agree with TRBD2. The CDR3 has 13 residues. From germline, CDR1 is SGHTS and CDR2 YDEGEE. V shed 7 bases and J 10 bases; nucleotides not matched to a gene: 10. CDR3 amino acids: CASETGGPREQFF. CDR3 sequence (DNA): TGTGCCAGCGAGACGGGGGGGCCTAGAGAGCAGTTCTTC.

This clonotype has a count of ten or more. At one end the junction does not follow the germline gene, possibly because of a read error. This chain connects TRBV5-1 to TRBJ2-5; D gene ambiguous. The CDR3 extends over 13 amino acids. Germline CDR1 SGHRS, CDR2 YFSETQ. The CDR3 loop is CASSLRRQETQYF. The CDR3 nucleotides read TGTGCCAGCAGCTTGAGGCGGCAAGAGACCCAGTACTTC.

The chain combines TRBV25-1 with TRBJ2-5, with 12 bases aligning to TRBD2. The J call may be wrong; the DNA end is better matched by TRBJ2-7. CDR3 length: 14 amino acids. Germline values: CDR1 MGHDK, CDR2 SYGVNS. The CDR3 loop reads CAGLAGGPHYEQYF. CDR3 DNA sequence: TGTGCCGGGCTAGCGGGAGGGCCGCACTACGAGCAGTACTTC.

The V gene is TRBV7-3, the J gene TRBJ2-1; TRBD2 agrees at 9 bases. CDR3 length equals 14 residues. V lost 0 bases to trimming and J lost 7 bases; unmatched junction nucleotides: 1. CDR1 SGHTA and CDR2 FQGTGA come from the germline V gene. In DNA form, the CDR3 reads TGTGCCAGCAGCTTAACTAGCGGGAGAAATGAGCAGTTCTTC. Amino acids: CASSLTSGRNEQFF. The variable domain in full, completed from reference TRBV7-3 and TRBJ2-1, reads GAGVSQTPSNKVTEKGKYVELRCDPISGHTALYWYRQSLGQGPEFLIYFQGTGAADDSGLPNDRFFAVRPEGSVSTLKIQRTERGDSAVYLCASSLTSGRNEQFFGPGTRLTVL.

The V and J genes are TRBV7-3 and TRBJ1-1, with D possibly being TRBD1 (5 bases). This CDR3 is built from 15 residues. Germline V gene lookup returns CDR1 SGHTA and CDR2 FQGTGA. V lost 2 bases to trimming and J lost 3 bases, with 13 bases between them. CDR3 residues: CASSLFPGRDTEAFF. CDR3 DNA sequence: TGTGCCAGCAGCTTATTTCCAGGGAGGGACACTGAAGCTTTCTTT. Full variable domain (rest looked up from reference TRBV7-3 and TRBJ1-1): GAGVSQTPSNKVTEKGKYVELRCDPISGHTALYWYRQSLGQGPEFLIYFQGTGAADDSGLPNDRFFAVRPEGSVSTLKIQRTERGDSAVYLCASSLFPGRDTEAFFGQGTRLTVV.

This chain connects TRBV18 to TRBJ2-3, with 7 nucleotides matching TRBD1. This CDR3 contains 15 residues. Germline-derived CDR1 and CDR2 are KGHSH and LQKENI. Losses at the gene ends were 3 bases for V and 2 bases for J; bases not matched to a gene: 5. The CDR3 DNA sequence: TGTGCCAGCTCACCGCAACAGGGGTACACAGATACGCAGTATTTT. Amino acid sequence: CASSPQQGYTDTQYF.

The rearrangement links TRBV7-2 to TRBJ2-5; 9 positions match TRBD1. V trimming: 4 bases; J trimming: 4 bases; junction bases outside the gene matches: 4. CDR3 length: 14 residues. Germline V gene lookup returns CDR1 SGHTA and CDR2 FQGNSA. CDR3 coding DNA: TGTGCCAGCAGCTCCTTGACAGGGGGAGAGACCCAGTACTTC. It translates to CASSSLTGGETQYF.

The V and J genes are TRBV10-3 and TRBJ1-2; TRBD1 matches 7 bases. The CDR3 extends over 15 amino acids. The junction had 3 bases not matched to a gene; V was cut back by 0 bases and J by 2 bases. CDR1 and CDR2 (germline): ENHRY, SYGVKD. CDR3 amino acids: CAISESEGANYGYTF. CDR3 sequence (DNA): TGTGCCATCAGTGAGTCGGAGGGGGCGAACTATGGCTACACCTTC.

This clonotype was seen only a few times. CDR3 loop: CASSTDRLLSYEQYF. For the CDR3, the DNA is TGTGCCAGCAGTACGGACAGGCTCCTATCCTACGAGCAGTACTTC. This sequence joins TRBV6-2 or TRBV6-3 and TRBJ2-7; 7 bases match TRBD1. Germline V gene sequence: CDR1 MNHEY, CDR2 SVGEGT. The CDR3 covers 15 residues. With V trimmed by 5 bases and J by 1 base, 8 bases remained unmatched.

The DNA of the CDR3 is TGTGCCAGCAGTGACCCTAGCGGGGGCGGGAGGAAGACCCAGTACTTC. Translation gives CASSDPSGGGRKTQYF. The chain is built from TRBV3-1 and TRBJ2-7, with TRBD2 matching 10 bases. The J call may be faulty, since TRBJ2-5 better matches the DNA end. This CDR3 has 16 amino acids. The germline CDR1 and CDR2 sequences are LGHDT and YNNKEL (reference sequence).